Listed here is a single T cell receptor beta chain. Antigen specificity is unknown. The sample belongs to a study of T cell repertoires in ileal Crohn's disease. Eligibility required adulthood, ileal or ileocolonic Crohn's disease and indicated ileocolonic resection. TCRB immunosequencing input was 400 to 650 nanograms of biopsy DNA per sample. TCRdb's table, derived via immunoSEQ multiplex PCR, lists solely in-frame clones and lacks some. The sample consists of 13,000 to 15,000 clones, roughly 80% of them appearing once. The study, taken as a whole, reports: Active smokers at surgery had more clonal expansions than non-smokers.

The germline CDR1 and CDR2 sequences are SGHTS and YDEGEE. Trimming pared 0 bases from V and 4 bases from J, leaving 14 bases between. This CDR3 contains 15 residues. This sequence joins TRBV5-8 and TRBJ2-7, with TRBD1 as a possible D gene (5 bases). The receptor was derived from an adult with Crohn's disease. The sequenced sample consisted of ileal tissue. The CDR3 loop is CASSLVGQTAYEQYF. The CDR3 bases are TGTGCCAGCAGCTTGGTAGGTCAGACAGCTTACGAGCAGTACTTC.